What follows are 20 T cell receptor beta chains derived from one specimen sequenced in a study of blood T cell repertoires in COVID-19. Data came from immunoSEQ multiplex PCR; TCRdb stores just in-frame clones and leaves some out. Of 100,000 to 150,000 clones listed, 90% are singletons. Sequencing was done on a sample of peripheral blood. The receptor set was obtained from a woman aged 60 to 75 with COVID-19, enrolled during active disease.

This CDR3 is CASSISTAFGANVLTF. CDR3 coding DNA: TGTGCCAGTAGTATTTCTACCGCGTTTGGGGCCAACGTCCTGACTTTC. The rearrangement joins TRBV19 to TRBJ2-6; D is ambiguous. The germline V and J ends were trimmed by 3 bases and 3 bases, with 12 bases remaining between them. This CDR3 spans 16 amino acids. In germline, CDR1 is LNHDA, CDR2 SQIVND (reference sequence).

The chain's CDR3 is CASSQDEGTGDQPQHF. CDR3 coding DNA: TGTGCCAGCAGCCAAGATGAAGGGACGGGAGATCAGCCCCAGCATTTT. This sequence joins TRBV4-2 and TRBJ1-5; D possibly corresponds to TRBD1 (5 bases). This CDR3 has 16 amino acids. Germline V lookup: CDR1 LGHNA, CDR2 YNFKEQ. V was clipped by 0 bases and J by 5 bases, with 14 bases between them.

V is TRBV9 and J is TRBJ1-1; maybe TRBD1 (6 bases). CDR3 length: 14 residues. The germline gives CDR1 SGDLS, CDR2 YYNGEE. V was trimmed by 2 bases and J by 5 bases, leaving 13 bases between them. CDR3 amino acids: CASSVTGIGTEAFF. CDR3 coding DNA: TGTGCCAGCAGCGTCACAGGGATAGGGACTGAAGCTTTCTTT.

CDR3 protein: CASSPTGGGQPQHF. The CDR3 bases are TGTGCCAGCAGCCCCACAGGGGGTGGACAGCCCCAGCATTTT. The rearrangement links TRBV7-3 to TRBJ1-5; 8 bases line up with TRBD1. The CDR3 runs to 14 residues. Germline V gene data show CDR1 as SGHTA and CDR2 as FQGTGA. The V gene end was trimmed by 5 bases and the J gene end by 7 bases; junction bases not matched to a gene: 7.

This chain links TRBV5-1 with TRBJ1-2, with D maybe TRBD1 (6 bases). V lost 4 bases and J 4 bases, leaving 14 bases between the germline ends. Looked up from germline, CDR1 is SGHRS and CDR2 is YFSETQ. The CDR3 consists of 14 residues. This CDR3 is CASSDTGTPYGYTF. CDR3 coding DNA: TGCGCCAGCAGCGATACCGGGACACCCTATGGCTACACCTTC.

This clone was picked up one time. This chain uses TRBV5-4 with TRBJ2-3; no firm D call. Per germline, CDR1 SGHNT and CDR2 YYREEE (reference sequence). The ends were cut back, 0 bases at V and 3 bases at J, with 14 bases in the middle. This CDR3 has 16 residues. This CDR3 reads CASSLAQIRSTDTQYF. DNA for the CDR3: TGTGCCAGCAGCTTGGCGCAGATTCGATCGACAGATACGCAGTATTTT.

In DNA, the CDR3 is TGTGCCAGCAGTTACTCCTCGAGTAGCGGGGGATACCAAGAGACCCAGTACTTC. Protein: CASSYSSSSGGYQETQYF. V is TRBV6-2 or TRBV6-3 and J is TRBJ2-5, with TRBD2 matching 9 bases. The CDR3 sequence is 18 residues long. Germline lookup yields CDR1 MNHEY and CDR2 SVGEGT. V lost 0 bases, J lost 0 bases, and 8 bases stayed unmatched.

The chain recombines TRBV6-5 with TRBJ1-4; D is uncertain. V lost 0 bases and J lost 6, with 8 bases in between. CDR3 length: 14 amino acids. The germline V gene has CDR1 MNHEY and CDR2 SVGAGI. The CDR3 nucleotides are TGTGCCAGCAGTTACTCATTCAATCATGAAAAACTGTTTTTT. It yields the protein CASSYSFNHEKLFF.

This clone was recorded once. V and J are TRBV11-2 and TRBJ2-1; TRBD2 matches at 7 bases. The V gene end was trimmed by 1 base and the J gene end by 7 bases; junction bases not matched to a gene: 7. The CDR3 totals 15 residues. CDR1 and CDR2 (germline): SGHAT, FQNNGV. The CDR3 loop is CASSLAAQGGNEQFF. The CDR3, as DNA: TGTGCCAGCAGCTTAGCGGCGCAGGGAGGGAATGAGCAGTTCTTC. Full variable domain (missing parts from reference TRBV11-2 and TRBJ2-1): EAGVAQSPRYKIIEKRQSVAFWCNPISGHATLYWYQQILGQGPKLLIQFQNNGVVDDSQLPKDRFSAERLKGVDSTLKIQPAKLEDSAVYLCASSLAAQGGNEQFFGPGTRLTVL.

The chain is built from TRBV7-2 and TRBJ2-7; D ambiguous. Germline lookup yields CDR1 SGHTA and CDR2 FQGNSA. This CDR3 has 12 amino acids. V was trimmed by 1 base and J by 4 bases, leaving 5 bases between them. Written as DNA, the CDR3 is TGTGCCAGCAGCTTAGATCTTTACGAGCAGTACTTC. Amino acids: CASSLDLYEQYF.

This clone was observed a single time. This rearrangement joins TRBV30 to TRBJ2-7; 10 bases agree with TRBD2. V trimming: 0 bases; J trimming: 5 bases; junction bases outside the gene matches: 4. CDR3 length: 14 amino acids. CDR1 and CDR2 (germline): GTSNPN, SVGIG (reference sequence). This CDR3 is CAWSVRLAGDEQYF. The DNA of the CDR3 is TGTGCCTGGAGTGTACGTCTAGCGGGGGACGAGCAGTACTTC.

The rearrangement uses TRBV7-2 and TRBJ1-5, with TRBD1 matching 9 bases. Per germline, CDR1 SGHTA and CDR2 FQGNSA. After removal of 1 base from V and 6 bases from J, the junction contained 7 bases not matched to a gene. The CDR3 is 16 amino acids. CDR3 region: CASSLDSGTGTQPQHF. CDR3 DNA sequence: TGTGCCAGCAGCTTAGATTCCGGGACAGGGACTCAGCCCCAGCATTTT.

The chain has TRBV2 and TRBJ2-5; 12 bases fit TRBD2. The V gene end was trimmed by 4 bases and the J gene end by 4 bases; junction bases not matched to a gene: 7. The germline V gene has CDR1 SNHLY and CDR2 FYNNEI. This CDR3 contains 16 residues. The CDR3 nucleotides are TGTGCCAGCAGTGGCCCGGGACTAGCGGGCGGAGAGACCCAGTACTTC. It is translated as CASSGPGLAGGETQYF.

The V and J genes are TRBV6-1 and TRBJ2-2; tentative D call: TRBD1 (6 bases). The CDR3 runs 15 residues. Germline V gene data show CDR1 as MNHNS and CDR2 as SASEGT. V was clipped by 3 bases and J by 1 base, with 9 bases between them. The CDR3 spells CASSDGTKNTGELFF. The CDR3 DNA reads TGTGCCAGCAGTGACGGGACAAAGAACACCGGGGAGCTGTTTTTT.

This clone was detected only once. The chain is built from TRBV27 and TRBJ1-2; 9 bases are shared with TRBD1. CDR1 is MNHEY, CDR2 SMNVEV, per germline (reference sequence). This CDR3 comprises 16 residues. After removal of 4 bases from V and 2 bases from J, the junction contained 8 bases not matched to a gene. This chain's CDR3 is CASSSPLGTGNYGYTF. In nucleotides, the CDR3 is TGTGCCAGCAGTTCGCCGCTAGGGACAGGGAACTATGGCTACACCTTC.

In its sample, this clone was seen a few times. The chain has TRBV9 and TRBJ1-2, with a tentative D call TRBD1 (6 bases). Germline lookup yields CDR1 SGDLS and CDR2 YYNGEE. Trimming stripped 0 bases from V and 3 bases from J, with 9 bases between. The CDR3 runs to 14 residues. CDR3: CASSVDGQHYGYTF. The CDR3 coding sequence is TGTGCCAGCAGCGTAGACGGACAGCACTATGGCTACACCTTC.

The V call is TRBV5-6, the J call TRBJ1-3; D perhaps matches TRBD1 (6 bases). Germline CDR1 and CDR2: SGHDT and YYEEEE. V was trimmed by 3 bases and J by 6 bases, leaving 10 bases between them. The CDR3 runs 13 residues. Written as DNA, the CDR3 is TGTGCCAGCAGCTGGACAGTAGAAAACACCATATATTTT. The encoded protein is CASSWTVENTIYF.

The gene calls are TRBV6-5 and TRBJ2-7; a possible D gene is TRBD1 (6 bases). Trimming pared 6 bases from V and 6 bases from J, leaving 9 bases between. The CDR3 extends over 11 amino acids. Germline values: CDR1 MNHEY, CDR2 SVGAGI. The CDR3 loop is CASSRGSEQYF. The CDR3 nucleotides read TGTGCCAGCAGCAGGGGAAGCGAGCAGTACTTC.

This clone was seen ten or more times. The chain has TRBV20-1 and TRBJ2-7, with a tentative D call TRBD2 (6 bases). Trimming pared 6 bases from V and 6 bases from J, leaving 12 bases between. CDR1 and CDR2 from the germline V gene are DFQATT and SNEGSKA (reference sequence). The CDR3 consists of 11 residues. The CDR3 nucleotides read TGCAGTGCCGCTCTAGCGTCCGAGCAGTACTTC. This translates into CSAALASEQYF.

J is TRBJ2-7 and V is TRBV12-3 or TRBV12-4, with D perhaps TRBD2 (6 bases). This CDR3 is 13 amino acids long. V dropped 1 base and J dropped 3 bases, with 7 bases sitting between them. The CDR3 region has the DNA TGTGCCAGCAGTTTAGGCGGGGTCTACGAGCAGTACTTC. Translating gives CASSLGGVYEQYF.